This entry lists 16 T cell receptor beta chains sequenced from one sample in a study of cytomegalovirus exposure and HLA in healthy donors. The PCR employed 60 Vbeta primers together with 13 Jbeta primers. The method was immunoSEQ multiplex PCR; TCRdb's version includes in-frame clones alone and lacks a portion of them. In the table there are a few hundred thousand clones, 85% to 95% of which are singletons. The sample taken for sequencing was PBMCs. These receptors came from a girl aged 2-10 years in good health and CMV-seronegative.

This chain uses TRBV11-2 with TRBJ2-3; 11 nucleotides align to TRBD2. J was trimmed by 4 bases and V by 0 bases; bases with no gene match: 9. Per germline, CDR1 SGHAT and CDR2 FQNNGV. The length of the CDR3 is 18 residues. The chain's CDR3 is CASSLEVLAGGYPDTQYF. Written as DNA, the CDR3 is TGTGCCAGCAGCTTAGAGGTCTTAGCGGGAGGGTACCCAGATACGCAGTATTTT.

The chain joins TRBV30 to TRBJ1-6; 7 bases align to TRBD1. Germline-derived CDR1 and CDR2 are GTSNPN and SVGIG (reference sequence). This CDR3 is 14 amino acids long. Unmatched junction bases numbered 8, after V lost 2 bases and J lost 10 bases. The DNA for the CDR3 is TGTGCCTGGAGTATAGGGACAGTGATGTCACCCCTCCACTTT. Its protein product is CAWSIGTVMSPLHF. The whole variable domain, remainder taken from reference TRBV30 and TRBJ1-6, is SQTIHQWPATLVQPVGSPLSLECTVEGTSNPNLYWYRQAAGRGLQLLFYSVGIGQISSEVPQNLSASRPQDRQFILSSKKLLLSDSGFYLCAWSIGTVMSPLHFGNGTRLTVT.

This chain links TRBV27 with TRBJ2-5; 7 bases align to TRBD2. V was clipped by 1 base and J by 5 bases; unmatched bases: 1. There are 13 residues in the CDR3. From germline, CDR1 is MNHEY and CDR2 SMNVEV (reference sequence). The CDR3 here is CASSLLGGETQYF. CDR3 in DNA: TGTGCCAGCAGTTTATTGGGGGGGGAGACCCAGTACTTC.

The chain couples TRBV5-5 to TRBJ1-1, with a tentative D call TRBD1 (5 bases). V lost 4 bases and J 10 bases, leaving 17 bases between the germline ends. The germline V gene encodes CDR1 SGHKS and CDR2 YYEKEE (reference sequence). The length of the CDR3 is 13 residues. CDR3 coding DNA: TGTGCCAGCAGCCTAGCGACAGTCGGAGGAGCTTTCTTT. Amino acid sequence: CASSLATVGGAFF.

The V gene is TRBV7-2, the J gene TRBJ2-1; unclear D gene. The germline V gene has CDR1 SGHTA and CDR2 FQGNSA. Trimming pared 3 bases from V and 6 bases from J, leaving 3 bases between. The CDR3 runs to 11 residues. CDR3 bases: TGTGCCAGCAGCTTTCGCAATGAGCAGTTCTTC. This encodes CASSFRNEQFF.

The chain uses TRBV9 and TRBJ1-2, with D unresolved. Germline CDR1 SGDLS, CDR2 YYNGEE. Between the trimmed V and J ends, which lost 4 bases and 5 bases, there was a span of 15 bases. This CDR3 is 14 amino acids long. This chain's CDR3 is CASSPRAGIYGYTF. CDR3 DNA: TGTGCCAGCAGCCCCCGCGCGGGGATTTATGGCTACACCTTC.

The chain joins TRBV9 to TRBJ2-1, with TRBD2 matching over 9 bases. Germline CDR1 is SGDLS and CDR2 is YYNGEE. The V segment lost 4 bases and the J segment 8 bases; nucleotides outside the gene matches: 25. This CDR3 spans 20 amino acids. This CDR3 reads CASSPRGIGEAGGPSDEQFF. The CDR3 coding sequence is TGTGCCAGCAGCCCCAGAGGGATCGGGGAAGCGGGGGGCCCTAGCGATGAGCAGTTCTTC. Based on the CDR3 plus reference TRBV9 and TRBJ2-1, the full variable domain is DSGVTQTPKHLITATGQRVTLRCSPRSGDLSVYWYQQSLDQGLQFLIQYYNGEERAKGNILERFSAQQFPDLHSELNLSSLELGDSALYFCASSPRGIGEAGGPSDEQFFGPGTRLTVL.

CDR3 nucleotide sequence: TGTGCCAGTAGTACGACTAGCGGGAGGGCGAGAGAGACCCAGTACTTC. This gives the protein CASSTTSGRARETQYF. The chain recombines TRBV19 with TRBJ2-5, with 14 positions matching TRBD2. CDR3 length: 16 residues. Looked up from germline, CDR1 is LNHDA and CDR2 is SQIVND (reference sequence). After removal of 4 bases from V and 4 bases from J, the junction contained 5 bases not matched to a gene.

The V call is TRBV4-2, the J call TRBJ2-1; no clear D. Germline CDR1 and CDR2: LGHNA and YNFKEQ. Trimming removed 0 bases at V and 7 bases at J, with 16 bases between. The CDR3 length is 16 residues. The CDR3 region has the DNA TGTGCCAGCAGCCAAGATGGAGCTAGATTTGCGAATGAGCAGTTCTTC. This encodes CASSQDGARFANEQFF.

V is TRBV15 and J is TRBJ2-7; 11 bases align to TRBD2. This CDR3 spans 17 amino acids. V trimming: 0 bases; J trimming: 6 bases; junction bases outside the gene matches: 10. Germline CDR1 reads LNHNV; CDR2 reads YYDKDF (reference sequence). This CDR3 is CATSRDLLTSGGGEQYF. The CDR3 DNA follows: TGTGCCACCAGCAGAGATCTATTAACTAGCGGGGGTGGCGAGCAGTACTTC.

This clone was recorded once. This chain links TRBV25-1 with TRBJ2-1; no definite D call. From germline, CDR1 is MGHDK and CDR2 SYGVNS. The CDR3 extends over 16 amino acids. V gave up 2 bases and J gave up 1 base, with 12 bases separating them. CDR3 sequence (DNA): TGTGCCAGCAGTGAAGGTGGCTTGCCGTCCTACAATGAGCAGTTCTTC. It yields the protein CASSEGGLPSYNEQFF. Variable domain in full (rest from reference TRBV25-1 and TRBJ2-1): EADIYQTPRYLVIGTGKKITLECSQTMGHDKMYWYQQDPGMELHLIHYSYGVNSTEKGDLSSESTVSRIRTEHFPLTLESARPSHTSQYLCASSEGGLPSYNEQFFGPGTRLTVL.

The chain employs TRBV7-9 and TRBJ2-5; the match to TRBD2 covers 9 bases. The germline V gene encodes CDR1 SEHNR and CDR2 FQNEAQ (reference sequence). Germline trimming cut 4 bases from V and 4 bases from J; bases unmatched to any gene: 19. This CDR3 is built from 19 residues. CDR3 residues: CASSWTIKGQRGAPETQYF. The CDR3 bases are TGTGCCAGCAGCTGGACTATCAAGGGCCAGCGGGGGGCCCCAGAGACCCAGTACTTC.

This clone was seen a few times. V gene TRBV7-9 combines with J gene TRBJ1-3; D might be TRBD1 (6 bases). CDR3 size: 15 residues. V lost 5 bases and J lost 0, with 11 bases in between. Germline V gives CDR1 SEHNR, CDR2 FQNEAQ (reference sequence). The CDR3 loop is CASSPGTPSGNTIYF. The CDR3 DNA follows: TGTGCCAGCAGCCCCGGGACACCCTCTGGAAACACCATATATTTT.

V usage is TRBV10-1 and J usage is TRBJ2-7, with D perhaps matching TRBD2 (5 bases). The germline V gene encodes CDR1 WNHNN and CDR2 SYGVQD (reference sequence). The CDR3 extends over 14 amino acids. The V end lost 1 base, the J end lost 7 bases, and 14 bases lay between the germline ends. CDR3 nucleotides: TGCGCCAGCAGTGAGTTAATTTGGGGAGCGGAGCAGTACTTC. This encodes CASSELIWGAEQYF.

The J gene is TRBJ2-7, the V gene TRBV5-6; D is ambiguous. V lost 3 bases to trimming and J lost 6 bases, with 10 bases between them. CDR1 and CDR2 from the germline V gene are SGHDT and YYEEEE. CDR3 length: 12 residues. The CDR3 is CASSSHTTEQYF. The CDR3 region has the DNA TGTGCCAGCAGCTCGCATACTACCGAGCAGTACTTC.

The CDR3 here is CASSKLAGGPAFF. In nucleotides, the CDR3 is TGTGCCAGTAGTAAACTAGCGGGGGGGCCAGCGTTCTTC. The chain employs TRBV19 and TRBJ2-1; 13 bases are shared with TRBD2. The CDR3 contains 13 residues. In germline, CDR1 is LNHDA, CDR2 SQIVND (reference sequence). V lost 4 bases to trimming and J lost 15 bases; unmatched junction nucleotides: 6.